Given below is one T cell receptor (beta chain) in context. Its antigen is not identified. The sample belongs to a study of cytomegalovirus exposure and HLA in healthy donors. In the study overall: The Caucasian-associated ancestry cluster held around 76% of 398 genotyped donors.

Overall study results and limits: Productive status was seen about 90% or about 30% of the time for most TCR beta V segments in an earlier analysis. Clonal expansion, a later analysis showed, was greater in HLA-associated TCR beta chains than in equally common others. Roughly uniform depth of sequencing across donors was assumed in presence/absence analyses.

The ends were cut back, 5 bases at V and 4 bases at J, with 17 bases in the middle. CDR1 and CDR2 from the germline V gene are SEHNR and FQNEAQ (reference sequence). The CDR3 covers 15 residues. The PCR ran on 60 Vbeta and 13 Jbeta primers. The repertoire was sequenced with immunoSEQ multiplex PCR; TCRdb's copy has only in-frame clones and lacks some. The table includes over 250,000 clones, 65% to 85% detected once. The V call is TRBV7-9, the J call TRBJ1-2, with D possibly TRBD1 on 6 matching bases. Sequencing used PBMCs. This clonotype was obtained from a female donor in good health and CMV-seronegative. As DNA, the CDR3 is TGTGCCAGCAGCCCACAGGGTTTAGTTGTCTATGGCTACACCTTC. It translates to CASSPQGLVVYGYTF. The full variable domain, in which reference TRBV7-9 and TRBJ1-2 provide the parts outside the CDR3, is DTGVSQNPRHKITKRGQNVTFRCDPISEHNRLYWYRQTLGQGPEFLTYFQNEAQLEKSRLLSDRFSAERPKGSFSTLEIQRTEQGDSAMYLCASSPQGLVVYGYTFGSGTRLTVV.